The TCR beta chain described here comes from a study of T cell responses to AZD1222 COVID-19 vaccine. Regarding the study as a whole: Repertoire sampling happened only post peak T cell response. White British donors predominated, females outnumbered males, and clonal diversity was possibly underestimated.

This CDR3 has 16 amino acids. Germline loops: CDR1 SNHLY, CDR2 FYNNEI. The J segment lost 0 bases and the V segment lost 2 bases, leaving 4 bases of the junction unmatched. Only in-frame clones appear in the TCRdb table, and some are missing; sequencing was by immunoSEQ multiplex PCR. Seen here are some 96,000 clones, around 87% observed once, and the top ten hold 4% to 4.5%. Comment on this clone: The antigen is not known.

The sample in question was peripheral blood, obtained on day 0 of MenACWY control vaccination. The TCR sequence derives from an adult in good health. The chain links TRBV2 to TRBJ2-7; TRBD2 aligns across 10 bases. CDR3 bases: TGTGCCAGCAGTGAACTAGCGGGGGCGATCTCCTACGAGCAGTACTTC. Amino acid sequence: CASSELAGAISYEQYF.